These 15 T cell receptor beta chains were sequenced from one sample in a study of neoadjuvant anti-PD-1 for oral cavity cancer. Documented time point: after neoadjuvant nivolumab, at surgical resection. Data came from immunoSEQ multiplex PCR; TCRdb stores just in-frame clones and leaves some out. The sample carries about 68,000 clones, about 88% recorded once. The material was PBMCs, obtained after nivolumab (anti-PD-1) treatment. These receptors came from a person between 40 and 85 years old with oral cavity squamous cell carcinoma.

CDR3 residues: CASSLLQAGANVLTF. CDR3 in DNA: TGTGCCAGCAGTTTACTGCAGGCTGGGGCCAACGTCCTGACTTTC. The rearrangement joins TRBV27 to TRBJ2-6; D gene uncertain. Trimming cost V 2 bases and J 2 bases, with 7 bases left between them. Per germline, CDR1 MNHEY and CDR2 SMNVEV (reference sequence). The CDR3 runs to 15 residues.

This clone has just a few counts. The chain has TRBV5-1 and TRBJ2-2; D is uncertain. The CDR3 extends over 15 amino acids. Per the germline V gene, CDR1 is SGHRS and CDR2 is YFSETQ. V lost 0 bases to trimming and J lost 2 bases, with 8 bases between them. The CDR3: CASSLGTLNTGELFF. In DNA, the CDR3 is TGCGCCAGCAGCTTGGGAACCCTAAACACCGGGGAGCTGTTTTTT.

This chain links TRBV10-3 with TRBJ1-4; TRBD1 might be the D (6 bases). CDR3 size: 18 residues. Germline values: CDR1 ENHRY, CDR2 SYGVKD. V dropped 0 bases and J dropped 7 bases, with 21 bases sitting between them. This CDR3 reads CAISESAGDIKSGEKLFF. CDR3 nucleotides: TGTGCCATCAGTGAGTCGGCAGGGGACATCAAATCTGGTGAAAAACTGTTTTTT.

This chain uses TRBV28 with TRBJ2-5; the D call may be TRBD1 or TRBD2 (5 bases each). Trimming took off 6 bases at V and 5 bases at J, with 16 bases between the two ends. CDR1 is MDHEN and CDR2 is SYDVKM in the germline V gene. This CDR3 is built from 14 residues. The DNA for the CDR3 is TGTGCCAGCAGCCTCCCGGGGCCGGCGGAGACCCAGTACTTC. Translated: CASSLPGPAETQYF.

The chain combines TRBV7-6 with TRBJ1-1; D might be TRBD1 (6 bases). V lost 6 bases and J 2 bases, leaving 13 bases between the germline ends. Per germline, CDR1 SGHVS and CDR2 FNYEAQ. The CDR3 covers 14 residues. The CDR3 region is CASSSDRSNTEAFF. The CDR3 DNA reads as TGTGCCAGCAGTTCCGACAGGTCCAACACTGAAGCTTTCTTT.

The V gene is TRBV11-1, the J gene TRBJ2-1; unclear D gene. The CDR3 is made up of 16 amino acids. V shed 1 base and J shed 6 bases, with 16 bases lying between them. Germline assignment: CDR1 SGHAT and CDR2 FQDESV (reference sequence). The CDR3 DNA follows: TGTGCCAGCAGCTTAGATGGCCCTGGGGTAGTCAATGAGCAGTTCTTC. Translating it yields CASSLDGPGVVNEQFF.

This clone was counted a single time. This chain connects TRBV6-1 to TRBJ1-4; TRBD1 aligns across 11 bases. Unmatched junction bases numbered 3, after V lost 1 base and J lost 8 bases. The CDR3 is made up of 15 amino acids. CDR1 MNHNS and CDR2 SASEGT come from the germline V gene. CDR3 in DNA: TGTGCCAGCAGTGAAGGGACAGGGGGCAGGGAAAAACTGTTTTTT. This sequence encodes CASSEGTGGREKLFF.

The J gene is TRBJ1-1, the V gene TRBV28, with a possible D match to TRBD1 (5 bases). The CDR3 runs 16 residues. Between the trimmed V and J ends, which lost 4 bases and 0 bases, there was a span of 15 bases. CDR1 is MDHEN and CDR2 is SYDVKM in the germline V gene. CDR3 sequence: CASSWGGGSLNTEAFF. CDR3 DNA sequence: TGTGCCAGCAGTTGGGGCGGGGGGAGTTTGAACACTGAAGCTTTCTTT.

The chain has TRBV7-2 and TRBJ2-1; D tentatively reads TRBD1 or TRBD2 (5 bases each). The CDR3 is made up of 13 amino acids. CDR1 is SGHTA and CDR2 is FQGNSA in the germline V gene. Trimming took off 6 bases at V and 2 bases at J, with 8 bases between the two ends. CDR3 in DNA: TGTGCCAGCAGTGGGACCCCCTACAATGAGCAGTTCTTC. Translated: CASSGTPYNEQFF.

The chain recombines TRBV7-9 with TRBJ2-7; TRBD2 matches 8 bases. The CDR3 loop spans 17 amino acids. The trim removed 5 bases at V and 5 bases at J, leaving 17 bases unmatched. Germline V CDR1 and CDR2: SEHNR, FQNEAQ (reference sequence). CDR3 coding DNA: TGTGCCAGCAGCCCCTCAGAGAGCGGGAGTTCTTTCCACGAGCAGTACTTC. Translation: CASSPSESGSSFHEQYF.

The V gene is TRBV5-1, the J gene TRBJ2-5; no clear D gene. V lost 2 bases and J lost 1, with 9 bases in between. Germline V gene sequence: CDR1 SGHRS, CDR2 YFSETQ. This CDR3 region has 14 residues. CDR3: CASSFGPGQETQYF. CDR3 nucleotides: TGCGCCAGCAGCTTCGGCCCCGGCCAAGAGACCCAGTACTTC. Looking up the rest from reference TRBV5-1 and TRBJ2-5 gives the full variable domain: KAGVTQTPRYLIKTRGQQVTLSCSPISGHRSVSWYQQTPGQGLQFLFEYFSETQRNKGNFPGRFSGRQFSNSRSEMNVSTLELGDSALYLCASSFGPGQETQYFGPGTRLLVL.

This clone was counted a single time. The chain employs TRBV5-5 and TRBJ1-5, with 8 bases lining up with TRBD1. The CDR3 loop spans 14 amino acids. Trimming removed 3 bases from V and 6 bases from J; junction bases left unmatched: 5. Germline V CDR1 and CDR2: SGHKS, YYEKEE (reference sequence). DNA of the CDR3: TGTGCCAGCAGCTCCGGACAGGGCGGTCAGCCCCAGCATTTT. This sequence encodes CASSSGQGGQPQHF.

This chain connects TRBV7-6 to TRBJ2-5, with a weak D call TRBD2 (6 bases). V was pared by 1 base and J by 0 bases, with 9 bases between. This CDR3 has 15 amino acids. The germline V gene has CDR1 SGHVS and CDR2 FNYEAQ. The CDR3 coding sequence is TGTGCCAGCAGCTTAGTCGCGGGACACCAAGAGACCCAGTACTTC. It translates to CASSLVAGHQETQYF.

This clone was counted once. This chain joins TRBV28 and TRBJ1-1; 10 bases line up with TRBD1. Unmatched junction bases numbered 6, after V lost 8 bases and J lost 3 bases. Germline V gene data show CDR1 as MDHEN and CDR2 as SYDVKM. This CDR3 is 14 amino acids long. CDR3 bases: TGTGCCAGCCGGTCCGGACAGGGGGACACTGAAGCTTTCTTT. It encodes CASRSGQGDTEAFF. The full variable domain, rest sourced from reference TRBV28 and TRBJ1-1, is DVKVTQSSRYLVKRTGEKVFLECVQDMDHENMFWYRQDPGLGLRLIYFSYDVKMKEKGDIPEGYSVSREKKERFSLILESASTNQTSMYLCASRSGQGDTEAFFGQGTRLTVV.

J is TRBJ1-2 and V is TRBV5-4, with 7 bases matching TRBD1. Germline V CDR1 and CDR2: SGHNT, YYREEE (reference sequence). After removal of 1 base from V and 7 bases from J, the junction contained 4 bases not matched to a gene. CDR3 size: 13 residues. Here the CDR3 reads CASSLKGAFGYTF. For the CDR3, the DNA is TGTGCCAGCAGCTTGAAGGGGGCTTTTGGCTACACCTTC.